This TCR beta chain was recovered during a study of primary melanoma T cells and metastatic recurrence (dated by TCRdb to between 2020 and 2021). Context from the whole study: The cohort comprised 199 primary melanomas of stage T2 to T4, with thickness greater than 1 mm. Whether T-cell fraction and T-cell repertoire clonality in primary melanoma tumors predicted patient outcome was tested in the study. The T-cell fraction measured by TCR beta sequencing was weighed against progression-free survival, the clinical outcome chosen for the comparison. The sequencing-derived T-cell fraction was compared with histopathological grading of tumor-infiltrating lymphocytes. Beyond this particular receptor, the publication reports: A T-cell fraction greater than 20% appeared to be protective whatever the ulceration status, mitotic rate or nodal disease. Compared with adding any other histopathological variable to tumor thickness, adding T-cell fraction reportedly produced a bigger improvement in progression-free survival prediction. Progression-free survival was reportedly predicted by the tumor T-cell fraction independently of thickness, ulceration, mitotic rate and age. The authors framed an effective T-cell-mediated antitumor response in primary melanoma only as a suggestion, not a demonstrated mechanism.

CDR1 and CDR2, per the germline V gene, are SGHRS and YFSETQ. Measured from the cysteine to the phenylalanine, the CDR3 is 16 residues long. Here the CDR3 DNA is all that survives: 48 bases in frame from base 1. Germline trimming: 3 bases from V, 3 bases from J; junction bases outside gene matches: 4. Worth noting for this clone: Its recognized antigen is unknown. One base away there is no much larger clone; base qualities are not given.

The patients had surgically resected primary melanoma that was considered potentially curable but at risk of metastatic recurrence. Libraries were prepared through the immunoSEQ multiplex PCR assay. Primary melanoma tumor tissue underwent high-throughput sequencing of the T-cell receptor beta chain. Turning to the authors' computational methods: TCRB CDR3 sharing between samples and the distribution of insertions and deletions were included in the repertoire analyses. A gradient-boosted model ranked the predictive value of the T-cell fraction against histopathological variables. TCRdb carries this immuneACCESS record with in-frame sequences only. Its versions omit some clonotypes, under half of them owing to an unresolved V gene in the studies checked, with the rest unexplained. That table furnishes V, J and clone size, whereas the DNA furnished D and trimming. The sample table contains 950 to 1,100 clones; only one count was recorded for approximately 68% of them. The ten largest clones add up to approximately 4.8% of the sample.

Source material: melanoma tumor tissue. The clonotype was recovered from a human donor with melanoma. The rearrangement combines TRBV5-1 with TRBJ2-1; 12 bases in the junction line up with TRBD2. This receptor has the CDR3 CASSSPSGGVYNEQFF. The DNA reads TGCGCCAGCAGCTCCCCTAGCGGGGGGGTCTACAATGAGCAGTTCTTC.